The 13 T cell receptor beta chains below come from one sample, sequenced in a study of cytomegalovirus exposure and HLA in healthy donors. The PCR employed 60 Vbeta primers together with 13 Jbeta primers. Produced via immunoSEQ multiplex PCR; TCRdb's table is partial and in-frame only. The data hold about 88,000 clones, with under 85% observed a single time. Sequencing was carried out using PBMCs. The origin of the receptors is a man aged 25 to 40 in good health and CMV-seronegative.

V gene TRBV28 combines with J gene TRBJ2-7; D is unresolved. Germline-derived CDR1 and CDR2 are MDHEN and SYDVKM. V dropped 2 bases and J dropped 1 base, with 15 bases sitting between them. The CDR3 consists of 16 residues. CDR3 protein: CASSLRLLGRSYEQYF. CDR3 bases: TGTGCCAGCAGTTTAAGGCTCCTGGGCCGATCCTACGAGCAGTACTTC.

This clone was seen a single time. The chain links TRBV10-2 to TRBJ2-5; TRBD2 matches at 8 bases. Germline-derived CDR1 and CDR2 are WSHSY and SAAADI. The trim removed 6 bases at V and 5 bases at J, leaving 8 bases unmatched. The CDR3 runs to 14 residues. This CDR3 is CASSPTPGGETQYF. Written as DNA, the CDR3 is TGCGCCAGCAGCCCCACTCCGGGGGGGGAGACCCAGTACTTC.

This chain uses TRBV4-2 with TRBJ2-3; 10 bases are a match to TRBD2. The V segment lost 2 bases and the J segment 1 base; nucleotides outside the gene matches: 0. CDR1 is LGHNA, CDR2 YNFKEQ, per germline. The CDR3 contains 15 residues. In nucleotides, the CDR3 is TGTGCCAGCAGCCAAACTAGCGGGGGCACAGATACGCAGTATTTT. Translated: CASSQTSGGTDTQYF.

The chain combines TRBV4-1 with TRBJ1-2; possibly TRBD1 for D (5 bases). V was trimmed by 4 bases and J by 1 base, leaving 19 bases between them. Germline V CDR1 and CDR2: MGHRA, YSYEKL. This CDR3 has 17 amino acids. The chain's CDR3 is CASSPKPHDSYNYGYTF. The CDR3 bases are TGCGCCAGCAGCCCTAAACCACATGACAGTTATAACTATGGCTACACCTTC.

Only one count was recorded for this clone. The chain carries TRBV11-3 and TRBJ1-2, with 9 nucleotides matching TRBD1. Germline values: CDR1 SGHNT, CDR2 YENEEA. The CDR3 has 12 residues. V trimming: 8 bases; J trimming: 7 bases; junction bases outside the gene matches: 5. CDR3 protein: CASWDREVGYTF. The DNA for the CDR3 is TGTGCCAGCTGGGACAGGGAAGTTGGCTACACCTTC.

This clone has more than one count but fewer than ten. The V gene is TRBV2, the J gene TRBJ2-7; D perhaps matches TRBD2 (5 bases). This CDR3 spans 14 amino acids. Germline lookup yields CDR1 SNHLY and CDR2 FYNNEI. V lost 4 bases and J 2 bases, leaving 12 bases between the germline ends. The CDR3, as DNA: TGTGCCAGCAGTGGCGGGTCGAGGGCCTACGAGCAGTACTTC. Translation gives CASSGGSRAYEQYF.

This clone was recorded a few times. Additional DNA sequences in this sample encode the identical CDR3. This chain connects TRBV19 to TRBJ1-5, with 7 bases fitting TRBD1. After removal of 5 bases from V and 11 bases from J, the junction contained 12 bases not matched to a gene. The CDR3 runs to 14 residues. Germline V gene data show CDR1 as LNHDA and CDR2 as SQIVND (reference sequence). The CDR3 DNA follows: TGTGCCAGTAGTGCAGACAGGGAGAGGATAGCCCAGCATTTT. This codes for CASSADRERIAQHF.

V and J are TRBV19 and TRBJ2-3; the D is unclear. Germline lookup yields CDR1 LNHDA and CDR2 SQIVND (reference sequence). The CDR3 runs 16 residues. V was shortened by 2 bases and J by 4 bases, with 16 bases between the two germline ends. CDR3 residues: CASSILEPSPPDTQYF. The CDR3 DNA reads TGTGCCAGTAGTATATTGGAGCCATCCCCCCCAGATACGCAGTATTTT. The whole variable domain, filled in from reference TRBV19 and TRBJ2-3, reads DGGITQSPKYLFRKEGQNVTLSCEQNLNHDAMYWYRQDPGQGLRLIYYSQIVNDFQKGDIAEGYSVSREKKESFPLTVTSAQKNPTAFYLCASSILEPSPPDTQYFGPGTRLTVL.

CDR3 protein: CASSLATGGNQPQHF. The CDR3 nucleotides read TGTGCCAGCAGCTTGGCGACAGGGGGCAATCAGCCCCAGCATTTT. The chain recombines TRBV5-8 with TRBJ1-5, with TRBD1 identical over 8 bases. The germline V gene encodes CDR1 SGHTS and CDR2 YDEGEE. The CDR3 consists of 15 residues. With 0 bases clipped from V and 2 bases from J, the junction kept 1 base outside the gene matches.

This rearrangement joins TRBV7-2 to TRBJ1-3; 8 bases map to TRBD1. The CDR3 contains 14 residues. Germline CDR1 SGHTA, CDR2 FQGNSA. The V segment lost 5 bases and the J segment 2 bases; nucleotides outside the gene matches: 2. The CDR3 region is CASSPQGAGNTIYF. In DNA, the CDR3 is TGTGCCAGCAGCCCACAGGGGGCTGGAAACACCATATATTTT.

The CDR3 DNA reads as TGCAGCGTTGGCTACAGGGGGCGGACTGAAGCTTTCTTT. The encoded protein is CSVGYRGRTEAFF. The chain recombines TRBV29-1 with TRBJ1-1; 9 bases are shared with TRBD1. CDR3 length: 13 amino acids. The V gene's germline CDR1 is SQVTM and CDR2 ANQGSEA. The V and J ends lost 4 bases and 5 bases, in that order; junction bases with no gene match: 5.

The table lists this clone with many counts. V is TRBV7-8 and J is TRBJ2-3, with 7 bases lining up with TRBD1. Germline trimming cut 6 bases from V and 5 bases from J; bases unmatched to any gene: 2. The germline CDR1 and CDR2 sequences are SGHVS and FQNEAQ. The CDR3 runs 12 residues. The CDR3 here is CASSSGGDTQYF. CDR3 in DNA: TGTGCCAGCAGTTCAGGGGGAGATACGCAGTATTTT.

The chain combines TRBV27 with TRBJ1-2; D not resolved. With 3 bases removed from V and 4 bases from J, the gap between germline ends came to 12 bases. CDR3 length: 14 residues. Germline-derived CDR1 and CDR2 are MNHEY and SMNVEV (reference sequence). CDR3 residues: CASSLTGFIYGYTF. Here the CDR3 DNA reads TGTGCCAGCAGTTTGACGGGGTTTATCTATGGCTACACCTTC.